This T cell receptor beta chain was sequenced during a study of T-cell reconstitution after alpha-beta-depleted transplantation in children. The trim removed 5 bases at V and 7 bases at J, leaving 8 bases unmatched. Germline-derived CDR1 and CDR2 are LNHNV and YYDKDF (reference sequence). The CDR3 is 14 residues long. Researchers prepared the TCRbeta library using unique molecular identifiers, the study reports. TCRdb called the PCR reads again in MiXCR, with one record for every CDR3 protein. Among fewer than 450,000 distinct CDR3 sequences listed, under 20% were seen once. This clonotype was observed a handful of times. Its target is not known. Findings of the study overall: In patients about two months after transplant, alpha-beta T cells reportedly arose from several hundred expanded graft clones. A year had passed since transplant, and T-cell counts and diversity by then came mostly from newly produced T cells. Surviving recipient T cells and intrathymic progenitors accounted for some patients' high TCRbeta diversity at day 60.

The chain couples TRBV15 to TRBJ2-1; the match to TRBD1 covers 7 bases. The receptor's source is a male patient aged 2-15 years who had a stem cell transplant for acute lymphoblastic leukemia, so the T cells may come from the graft donor. Specimen: PBMCs, mostly from graft donor cells, collected 360 days after TCRalphabeta/CD19-depleted stem cell transplant. The CDR3 reads CATSSAEGANEQFF. The CDR3 DNA follows: TGTGCCACCAGCTCCGCCGAGGGGGCGAATGAGCAGTTCTTC.